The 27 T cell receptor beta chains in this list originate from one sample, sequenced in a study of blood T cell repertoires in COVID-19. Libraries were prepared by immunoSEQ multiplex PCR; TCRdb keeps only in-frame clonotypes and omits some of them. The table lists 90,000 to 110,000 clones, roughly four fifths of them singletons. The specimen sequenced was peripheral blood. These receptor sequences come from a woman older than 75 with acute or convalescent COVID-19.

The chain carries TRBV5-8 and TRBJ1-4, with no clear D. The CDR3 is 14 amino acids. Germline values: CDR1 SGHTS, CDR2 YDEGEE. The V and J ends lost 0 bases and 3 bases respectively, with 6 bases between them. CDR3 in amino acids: CASSLDRANEKLFF. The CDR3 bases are TGTGCCAGCAGCTTGGACAGAGCTAATGAAAAACTGTTTTTT.

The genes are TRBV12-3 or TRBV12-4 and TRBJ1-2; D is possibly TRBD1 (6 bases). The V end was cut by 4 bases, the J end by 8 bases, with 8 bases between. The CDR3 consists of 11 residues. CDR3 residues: CASSYGQGYTF. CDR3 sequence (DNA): TGTGCCAGCAGTTACGGACAGGGCTACACCTTC.

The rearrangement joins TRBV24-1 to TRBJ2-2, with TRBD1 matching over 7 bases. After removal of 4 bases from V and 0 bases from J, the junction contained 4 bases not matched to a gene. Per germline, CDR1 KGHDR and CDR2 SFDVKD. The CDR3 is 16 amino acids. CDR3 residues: CATSDPGQANTGELFF. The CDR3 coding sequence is TGTGCCACCAGTGACCCAGGACAGGCGAACACCGGGGAGCTGTTTTTT.

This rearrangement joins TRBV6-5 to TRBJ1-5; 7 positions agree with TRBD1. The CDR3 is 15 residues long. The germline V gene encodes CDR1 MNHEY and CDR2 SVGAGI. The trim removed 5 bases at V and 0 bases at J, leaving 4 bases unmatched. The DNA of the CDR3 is TGTGCCAGCAGTACGACAGGGACTAGCAATCAGCCCCAGCATTTT. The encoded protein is CASSTTGTSNQPQHF.

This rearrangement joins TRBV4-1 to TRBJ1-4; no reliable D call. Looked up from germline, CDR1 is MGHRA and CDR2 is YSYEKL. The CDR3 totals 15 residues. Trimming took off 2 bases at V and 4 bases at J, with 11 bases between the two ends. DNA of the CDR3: TGCGCCAGCAGCCAAACGTGGGCACGTAATGAAAAACTGTTTTTT. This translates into CASSQTWARNEKLFF.

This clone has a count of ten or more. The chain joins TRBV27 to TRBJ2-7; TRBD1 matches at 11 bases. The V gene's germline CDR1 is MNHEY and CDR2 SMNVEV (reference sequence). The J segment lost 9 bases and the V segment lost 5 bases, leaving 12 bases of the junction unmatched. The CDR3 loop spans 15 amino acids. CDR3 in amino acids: CASSAGQGGSSGQYF. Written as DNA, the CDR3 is TGTGCCAGCAGTGCGGGACAGGGGGGTTCCTCTGGGCAGTACTTC.

As DNA, the CDR3 is TGTGCCAGCAGCCTGACTAGCGGGAGAAGCTCCTACAATGAGCAGTTCTTC. Translation: CASSLTSGRSSYNEQFF. This chain connects TRBV2 to TRBJ2-1, with 12 bases identical to TRBD2. The germline gives CDR1 SNHLY, CDR2 FYNNEI. The junction had 6 bases not matched to a gene; V was cut back by 6 bases and J by 0 bases. The CDR3 runs to 17 residues.

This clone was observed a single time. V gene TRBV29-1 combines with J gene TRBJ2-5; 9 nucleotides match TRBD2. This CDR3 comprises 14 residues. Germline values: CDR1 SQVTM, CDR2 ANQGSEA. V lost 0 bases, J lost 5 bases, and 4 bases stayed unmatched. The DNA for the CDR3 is TGCAGCGTTGAAGAGGGACTAGCATCGGAGACCCAGTACTTC. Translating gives CSVEEGLASETQYF.

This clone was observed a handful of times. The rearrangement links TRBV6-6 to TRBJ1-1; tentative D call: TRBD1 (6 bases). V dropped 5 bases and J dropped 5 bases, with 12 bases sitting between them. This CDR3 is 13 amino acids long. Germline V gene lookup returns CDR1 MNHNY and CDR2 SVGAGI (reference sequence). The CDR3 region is CASSPITGTEAFF. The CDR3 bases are TGTGCCAGCAGTCCAATTACAGGGACTGAAGCTTTCTTT.

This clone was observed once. This CDR3 is CATVGTRVNEQYF. DNA of the CDR3: TGTGCCACGGTAGGGACTAGGGTCAACGAGCAGTACTTC. This chain links TRBV24-1 with TRBJ2-7; 8 positions match TRBD2. This CDR3 region has 13 residues. CDR1 is KGHDR, CDR2 SFDVKD, per germline. The V segment lost 10 bases and the J segment 5 bases; nucleotides outside the gene matches: 9.

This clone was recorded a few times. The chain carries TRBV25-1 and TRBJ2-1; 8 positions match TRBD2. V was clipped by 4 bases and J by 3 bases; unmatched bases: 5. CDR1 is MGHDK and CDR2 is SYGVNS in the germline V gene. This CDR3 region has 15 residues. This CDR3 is CASSGGLGSYNEQFF. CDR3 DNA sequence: TGTGCCAGCAGTGGGGGACTAGGCAGCTACAATGAGCAGTTCTTC.

CDR3 protein: CASSLGGSLNEQYF. CDR3 sequence (DNA): TGTGCCAGCAGTTTAGGCGGGAGTCTCAACGAGCAGTACTTC. The rearrangement uses TRBV28 and TRBJ2-7, with 7 bases lining up with TRBD2. The germline V gene has CDR1 MDHEN and CDR2 SYDVKM. V shed 2 bases and J 5 bases; nucleotides not matched to a gene: 6. The CDR3 loop spans 14 amino acids.

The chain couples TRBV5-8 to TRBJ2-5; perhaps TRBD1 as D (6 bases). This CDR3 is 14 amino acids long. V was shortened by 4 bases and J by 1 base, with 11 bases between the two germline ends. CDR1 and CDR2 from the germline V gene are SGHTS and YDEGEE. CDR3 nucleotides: TGTGCCAGCAGCATGGGACAAGGCCAAGAGACCCAGTACTTC. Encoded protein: CASSMGQGQETQYF.

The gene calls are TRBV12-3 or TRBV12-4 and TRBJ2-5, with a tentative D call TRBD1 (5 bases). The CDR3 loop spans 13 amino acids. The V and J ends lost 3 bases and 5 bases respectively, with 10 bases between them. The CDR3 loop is CASSFRGGETQYF. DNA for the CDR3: TGTGCCAGCAGTTTTAGGGGTGGCGAGACCCAGTACTTC.

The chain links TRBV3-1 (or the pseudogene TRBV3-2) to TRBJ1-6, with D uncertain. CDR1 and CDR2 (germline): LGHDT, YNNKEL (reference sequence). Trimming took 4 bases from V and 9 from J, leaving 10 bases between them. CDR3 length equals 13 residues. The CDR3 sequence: CASSPSLSSPLHF. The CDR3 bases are TGTGCCAGCAGCCCTTCCCTAAGTTCACCCCTCCACTTT.

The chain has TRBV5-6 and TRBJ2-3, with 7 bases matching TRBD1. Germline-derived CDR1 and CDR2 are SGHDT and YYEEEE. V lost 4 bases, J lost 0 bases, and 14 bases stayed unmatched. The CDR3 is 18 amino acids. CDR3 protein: CASSSDRVKWESTDTQYF. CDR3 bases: TGTGCCAGCAGCAGCGACAGGGTAAAGTGGGAGAGCACAGATACGCAGTATTTT.

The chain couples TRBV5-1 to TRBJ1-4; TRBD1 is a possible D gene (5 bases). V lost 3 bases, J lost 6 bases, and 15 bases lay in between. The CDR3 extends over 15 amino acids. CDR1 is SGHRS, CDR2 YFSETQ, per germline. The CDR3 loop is CASSSGPGGDEKLFF. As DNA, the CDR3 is TGCGCCAGCAGCTCCGGACCTGGAGGGGATGAAAAACTGTTTTTT.

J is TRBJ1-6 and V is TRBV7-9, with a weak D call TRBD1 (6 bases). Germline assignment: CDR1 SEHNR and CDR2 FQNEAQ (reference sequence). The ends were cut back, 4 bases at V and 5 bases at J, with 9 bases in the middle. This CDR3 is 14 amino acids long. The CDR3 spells CASSSQGNNSPLHF. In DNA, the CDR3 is TGTGCCAGCAGCTCTCAGGGGAATAATTCACCCCTCCACTTT. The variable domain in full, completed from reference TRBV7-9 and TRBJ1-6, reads DTGVSQNPRHKITKRGQNVTFRCDPISEHNRLYWYRQTLGQGPEFLTYFQNEAQLEKSRLLSDRFSAERPKGSFSTLEIQRTEQGDSAMYLCASSSQGNNSPLHFGNGTRLTVT.

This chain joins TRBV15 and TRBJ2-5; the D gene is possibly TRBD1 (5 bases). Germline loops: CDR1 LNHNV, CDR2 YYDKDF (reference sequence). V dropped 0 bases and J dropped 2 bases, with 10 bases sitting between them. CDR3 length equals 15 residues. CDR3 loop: CATSRDRTTQETQYF. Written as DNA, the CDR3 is TGTGCCACCAGCAGAGATCGGACAACTCAAGAGACCCAGTACTTC.

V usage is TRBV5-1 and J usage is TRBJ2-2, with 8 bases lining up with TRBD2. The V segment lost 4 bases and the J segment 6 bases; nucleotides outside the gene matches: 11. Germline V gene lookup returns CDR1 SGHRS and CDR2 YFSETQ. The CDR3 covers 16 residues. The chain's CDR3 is CASSNRGAGVAGELFF. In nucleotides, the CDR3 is TGCGCCAGCAGCAATAGGGGAGCGGGAGTCGCCGGGGAGCTGTTTTTT.

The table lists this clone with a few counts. The CDR3 loop is CASSLAGGTYSPLHF. CDR3 sequence (DNA): TGCGCCAGCAGCTTGGCCGGGGGGACGTATTCACCCCTCCACTTT. The chain uses TRBV5-1 and TRBJ1-6, with D perhaps matching TRBD1 (5 bases). Germline V gene data show CDR1 as SGHRS and CDR2 as YFSETQ. V dropped 0 bases and J dropped 8 bases, with 12 bases sitting between them. The CDR3 length is 15 residues.

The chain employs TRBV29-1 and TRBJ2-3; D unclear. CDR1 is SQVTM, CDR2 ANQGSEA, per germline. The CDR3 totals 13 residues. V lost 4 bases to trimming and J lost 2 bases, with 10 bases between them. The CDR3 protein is CSVVRSFTDTQYF. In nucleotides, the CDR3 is TGCAGCGTTGTGAGGTCATTCACAGATACGCAGTATTTT.

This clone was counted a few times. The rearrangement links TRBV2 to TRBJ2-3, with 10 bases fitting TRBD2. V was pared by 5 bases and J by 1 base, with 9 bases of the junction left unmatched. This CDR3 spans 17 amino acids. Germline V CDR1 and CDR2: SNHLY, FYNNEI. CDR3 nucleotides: TGTGCCAGCAGTCCGCGCATTGGGACTAGCGGCACAGATACGCAGTATTTT. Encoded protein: CASSPRIGTSGTDTQYF.

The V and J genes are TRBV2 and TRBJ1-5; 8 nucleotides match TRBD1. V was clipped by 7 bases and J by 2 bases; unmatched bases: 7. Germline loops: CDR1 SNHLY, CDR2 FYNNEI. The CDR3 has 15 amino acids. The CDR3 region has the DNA TGTGCCAGCAAAGGACGGGGACAGGGCAATCAGCCCCAGCATTTT. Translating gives CASKGRGQGNQPQHF. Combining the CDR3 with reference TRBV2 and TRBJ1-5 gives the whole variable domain EPEVTQTPSHQVTQMGQEVILRCVPISNHLYFYWYRQILGQKVEFLVSFYNNEISEKSEIFDDQFSVERPDGSNFTLKIRSTKLEDSAMYFCASKGRGQGNQPQHFGDGTRLSIL.

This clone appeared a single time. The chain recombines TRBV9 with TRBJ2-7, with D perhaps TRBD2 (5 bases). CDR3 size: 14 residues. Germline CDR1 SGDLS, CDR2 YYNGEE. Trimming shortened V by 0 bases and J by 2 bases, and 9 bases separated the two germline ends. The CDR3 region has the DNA TGTGCCAGCAGCGTAGCTGGGGAGCCCTACGAGCAGTACTTC. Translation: CASSVAGEPYEQYF.

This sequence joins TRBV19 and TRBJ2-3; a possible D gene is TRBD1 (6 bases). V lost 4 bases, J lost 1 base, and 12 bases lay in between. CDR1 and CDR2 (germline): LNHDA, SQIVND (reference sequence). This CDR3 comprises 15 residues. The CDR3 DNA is TGTGCCAGTAGTAGTGGGAACAGGGGCACAGATACGCAGTATTTT. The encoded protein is CASSSGNRGTDTQYF.

Written as DNA, the CDR3 is TGTGCCAGCAGCTTGGATCCCAATGGAAACACCATATATTTT. Encoded protein: CASSLDPNGNTIYF. The chain couples TRBV5-5 to TRBJ1-3; D remains ambiguous. CDR1 is SGHKS and CDR2 is YYEKEE in the germline V gene (reference sequence). The CDR3 runs to 14 residues. Trimming took 0 bases from V and 3 from J, leaving 7 bases between them.